A selection of T cell receptor beta chains follows, all from one sample in a study of T cells in Graves' hyperthyroidism and ophthalmopathy. TCRdb independently ran MiXCR on the multiplex PCR reads; one entry per CDR3 protein. Among approximately 600,000 distinct CDR3 sequences listed, around 21% were seen once. Sequencing was carried out using blood. Receptor source: a man aged 30-40 years with Graves' ophthalmopathy. CDR3s include the opening cysteine and the closing phenylalanine or tryptophan.

j_call	v_call	cdr3_aa
TRBJ1-2	TRBV9	CASSVAGQGHYGYTF
TRBJ2-3	TRBV3-1	CASSQDQPGLAADTQYF
TRBJ2-2	TRBV27	CASSSPTNTGELFF
TRBJ1-2	TRBV4-2	CASSQHGARDIIYGYTF
TRBJ2-3	TRBV20-1	CSARPTVRRSTDTRYF
TRBJ1-5	TRBV20-1	CSATRRGYSNQPQHF
TRBJ1-6	TRBV27	CASNPNRGDSPLHF
TRBJ2-1	TRBV29-1	CSVDAEVVYNEQFF
TRBJ2-2	TRBV6-2/TRBV6-3	CASSQGLAGVDRTGELFF
TRBJ2-6	TRBV5-1	CASSEQGTGANVLTF
TRBJ2-5	TRBV4-1	CASSQAEAGKETQYF
TRBJ1-4	TRBV15	CATSRDRDTANEKLFF
TRBJ2-7	TRBV20-1	CSAPGRFYEQYF